The TCR beta chain under discussion was sequenced for a study of Ad26.COV2.S vaccination and SARS-CoV-2 variants. General study results and limits: Similar non-spike TCR breadth was observed in recipients of vaccine and of placebo.

In the case of this clone: Its target is unknown.

Repertoires were generated with immunoSEQ multiplex PCR, while TCRdb's copy carries only in-frame clones and drops some. The sample shows about 350,000 clones, around nine tenths of them seen only once. Treatment in this sample: roughly 20 received Ad26.COV2.S at low or high dose, single or two shots; about five received placebo; per-sample allocation not given. Material that was analyzed had been drawn on day 63 after the first vaccine or placebo injection. The TCR sequence derives from a person aged 18-60 years who received the Ad26.COV2.S COVID-19 vaccine or a placebo. The sequencing here drew on peripheral blood, taken in a trial of Ad26.COV2.S vaccine versus placebo.

The CDR3 DNA follows: TGCGCCAGCAGCTTGGGACAGGGTGGCGAGCAGTACTTC. Protein product: CASSLGQGGEQYF. V usage is TRBV5-1 and J usage is TRBJ2-7, with TRBD1 matching over 7 bases. Germline CDR1 is SGHRS and CDR2 is YFSETQ. The V gene end was trimmed by 0 bases and the J gene end by 6 bases; junction bases not matched to a gene: 3. This CDR3 has 13 residues.